Below, 18 T cell receptor beta chains from the same sample are listed, as sequenced in a study of shared clonotypes between healthy human individuals. Selected positively for CCR7 and CD45RO-negative, naive CD8 cells excluded terminally differentiated effector memory CD45RA+ cells. Assay used: immunoSEQ multiplex PCR; TCRdb lists only in-frame clones, some missing. The profile shows approximately 840,000 clones, approximately 96% of them singletons. The sequenced material came from naive CD8+ T cells sorted from blood. The source of these receptors is a man in his thirties or forties in good health.

This chain uses TRBV7-9 with TRBJ2-1; 11 bases are shared with TRBD2. Germline values: CDR1 SEHNR, CDR2 FQNEAQ (reference sequence). This CDR3 region has 15 residues. V was clipped by 6 bases and J by 4 bases; unmatched bases: 5. CDR3: CASRPLAGGYNEQFF. The CDR3 DNA reads as TGTGCCAGCAGACCTCTAGCGGGGGGATACAATGAGCAGTTCTTC.

CDR3 DNA: TGTGCCAGCACCCCCGGGACAGGGGTTCGGAAAACTGAAGCTTTCTTT. It is translated as CASTPGTGVRKTEAFF. This chain joins TRBV27 and TRBJ1-1; 10 bases align to TRBD1. Germline CDR1 is MNHEY and CDR2 is SMNVEV (reference sequence). Trimming took 7 bases from V and 5 from J; bases not matched to a gene: 13. CDR3 size: 16 residues.

This chain connects TRBV15 to TRBJ2-7, with TRBD1 as a possible D gene (6 bases). CDR3 size: 15 residues. Looked up from germline, CDR1 is LNHNV and CDR2 is YYDKDF (reference sequence). Trimming stripped 5 bases from V and 2 bases from J, with 16 bases between. CDR3 bases: TGTGCCACCAGCGGACACAGGGATACCCCCTACGAGCAGTACTTC. It codes for CATSGHRDTPYEQYF.

The rearrangement links TRBV28 to TRBJ2-1; 7 nucleotides agree with TRBD1. V lost 2 bases to trimming and J lost 12 bases; unmatched junction nucleotides: 16. The germline V gene encodes CDR1 MDHEN and CDR2 SYDVKM. The CDR3 spans 16 residues. Here the CDR3 reads CASSLAGQEWSWGQFF. Here the CDR3 DNA reads TGTGCCAGCAGTTTAGCTGGACAGGAATGGAGCTGGGGGCAGTTCTTC.

The chain carries TRBV2 and TRBJ2-7; TRBD2 matches at 11 bases. This CDR3 contains 15 residues. The germline gives CDR1 SNHLY, CDR2 FYNNEI. The J segment lost 5 bases and the V segment lost 5 bases, leaving 8 bases of the junction unmatched. CDR3 bases: TGTGCCAGCAGTTACACTAGCGGGAGAATCGACGAGCAGTACTTC. Translation gives CASSYTSGRIDEQYF.

J is TRBJ1-1 and V is TRBV12-5, with a weak D call TRBD1 (5 bases). CDR3 length equals 13 residues. Trimming removed 3 bases at V and 5 bases at J, with 10 bases between. Germline values: CDR1 LGHNT, CDR2 FRNRAP. CDR3: CASGFGGGTEAFF. CDR3 DNA: TGTGCTAGTGGTTTTGGGGGGGGAACTGAAGCTTTCTTT.

The chain is built from TRBV7-2 and TRBJ2-1, with 9 bases identical to TRBD2. Germline V gene data show CDR1 as SGHTA and CDR2 as FQGNSA. The CDR3 is 16 residues long. Germline trimming cut 2 bases from V and 10 bases from J; bases unmatched to any gene: 12. CDR3 loop: CASSLIVVAGAPEQFF. In DNA, the CDR3 is TGTGCCAGCAGCTTAATCGTGGTAGCGGGAGCCCCAGAGCAGTTCTTC.

This clone came up once. The rearrangement uses TRBV5-6 and TRBJ2-7; no clear D gene. Germline CDR1 reads SGHDT; CDR2 reads YYEEEE. The CDR3 has 10 residues. V was cut by 4 bases and J by 4 bases, with 3 bases left in between. CDR3 amino acids: CASSGYEQYF. The CDR3 bases are TGTGCCAGCAGCGGGTACGAGCAGTACTTC.

J is TRBJ2-3 and V is TRBV30, with 11 bases that match TRBD2. V shed 0 bases and J 6 bases; nucleotides not matched to a gene: 5. CDR3 size: 15 residues. Per the germline V gene, CDR1 is GTSNPN and CDR2 is SVGIG (reference sequence). CDR3 protein: CAWSVGLAGGDTQYF. Here the CDR3 DNA reads TGTGCCTGGAGTGTAGGCCTAGCGGGGGGCGATACGCAGTATTTT.

The chain combines TRBV10-1 with TRBJ2-7; D may be TRBD1 (5 bases). Germline values: CDR1 WNHNN, CDR2 SYGVQD (reference sequence). The V and J ends lost 0 bases and 4 bases respectively, with 13 bases between them. The length of the CDR3 is 15 residues. The CDR3 region is CASSESGVGLYEQYF. The DNA of the CDR3 is TGCGCCAGCAGTGAGTCAGGGGTCGGGCTATACGAGCAGTACTTC.

The chain joins TRBV7-6 to TRBJ1-1, with D unclear. Trimming cost V 2 bases and J 2 bases, with 12 bases left between them. This CDR3 is 15 amino acids long. Germline V gene lookup returns CDR1 SGHVS and CDR2 FNYEAQ. This CDR3 is CASSLTTEGNTEAFF. CDR3 nucleotides: TGTGCCAGCAGCTTAACTACAGAAGGCAACACTGAAGCTTTCTTT.

This rearrangement joins TRBV6-6 to TRBJ2-7; TRBD1 might be the D (5 bases). The V end was cut by 0 bases, the J end by 2 bases, with 8 bases between. The CDR3 consists of 14 residues. Germline assignment: CDR1 MNHNY and CDR2 SVGAGI (reference sequence). The CDR3 sequence is CASSYSRQTYEQYF. CDR3 DNA sequence: TGTGCCAGCAGTTACTCGAGACAGACCTACGAGCAGTACTTC.

V usage is TRBV6-5 and J usage is TRBJ2-2; tentatively, D is TRBD1 (6 bases). CDR1 and CDR2 (germline): MNHEY, SVGAGI. V lost 4 bases and J lost 8, with 11 bases in between. The CDR3 has 13 amino acids. CDR3 sequence reads: CASSLTGLGELFF. CDR3 nucleotides: TGTGCCAGCAGTTTAACAGGGTTGGGGGAGCTGTTTTTT.

V gene TRBV21-1 combines with J gene TRBJ1-2; TRBD1, the table's D call, lacks a check against the DNA. TRBV21-1 is flagged as a pseudogene. The CDR3 contains 15 residues. CDR3 nucleotide sequence: TGTGCCAGCAGCGCCAACCCGGGACAGGCTTATGGCTACACCTTC. Its translation: CASSANPGQAYGYTF.

The rearrangement links TRBV29-1 to TRBJ2-1, with 7 bases fitting TRBD2. This CDR3 region has 16 residues. V was pared by 4 bases and J by 2 bases, with 11 bases of the junction left unmatched. Per the germline V gene, CDR1 is SQVTM and CDR2 is ANQGSEA. The DNA of the CDR3 is TGCAGCGTTGTTACCGGACTAGAGGGCACCTACAATGAGCAGTTCTTC. It translates to CSVVTGLEGTYNEQFF.

The chain carries TRBV19 and TRBJ2-7; 8 bases fit TRBD2. The J segment lost 1 base and the V segment lost 0 bases, leaving 8 bases of the junction unmatched. The CDR3 totals 17 residues. Germline V gives CDR1 LNHDA, CDR2 SQIVND (reference sequence). CDR3 residues: CASSIDLAAGVSYEQYF. The CDR3 DNA follows: TGTGCCAGTAGTATAGATCTAGCAGCGGGAGTTTCCTACGAGCAGTACTTC.

The chain is built from TRBV11-3 and TRBJ2-1; TRBD2 matches at 9 bases. The CDR3 has 18 residues. In germline, CDR1 is SGHNT, CDR2 YENEEA. Losses at the gene ends were 1 base for V and 4 bases for J; bases not matched to a gene: 11. Here the CDR3 reads CASSLGLQREARYNEQFF. CDR3 bases: TGTGCCAGCAGCTTAGGGTTACAGCGGGAGGCCCGATACAATGAGCAGTTCTTC.

The chain links TRBV6-5 to TRBJ2-1, with TRBD2 matching over 9 bases. The CDR3 contains 15 residues. V lost 5 bases, J lost 6 bases, and 8 bases stayed unmatched. Germline assignment: CDR1 MNHEY and CDR2 SVGAGI. The CDR3 DNA reads TGTGCCAGCAGTATGGCGGGAGGGCCCTCCAATGAGCAGTTCTTC. Protein sequence: CASSMAGGPSNEQFF.